The rows below give T cell receptor beta chains drawn from one sample of a study of blood T cell repertoires in COVID-19. Assay used: immunoSEQ multiplex PCR; TCRdb lists only in-frame clones, some missing. The table shows 400,000 to 550,000 clones, with around 90% occurring only once. Sequenced sample: PBMCs or T cells enriched from blood (not recorded which). These receptors all come from a woman aged 18-29 years with acute COVID-19. Both conserved end residues are part of each CDR3. The order of the fields is J gene, clone size, V gene, D gene, CDR3 protein, CDR3 DNA. D genes are given only for firm matches. Size tells how often a clone was seen (once, few, many) or the class of an expanded clone, and some rows leave it out.

TRBJ2-3 | NA | TRBV3-1/TRBV3-2 | TRBD1 | CASSQFLQGQGASDTQYF | TGTGCCAGCAGCCAATTTCTCCAGGGACAGGGGGCGTCAGATACGCAGTATTTT
TRBJ1-1 | NA | TRBV6-5 | NA | CASSTTEDRNTEAFF | TGTGCCAGCAGTACAACCGAGGACAGGAACACTGAAGCTTTCTTT
TRBJ1-6 | NA | TRBV6-5 | NA | CASRLTWDSPLHF | TGTGCCAGCAGACTGACTTGGGATTCACCCCTCCACTTT
TRBJ1-6 | NA | TRBV27 | TRBD1 | CASRQTGTYNSPLHF | TGTGCCAGCCGGCAGACAGGGACCTATAATTCACCCCTCCACTTT
TRBJ1-2 | NA | TRBV9 | NA | CASSVGAANYGYTF | TGTGCCAGCAGCGTGGGGGCCGCTAACTATGGCTACACCTTC
TRBJ1-4 | few | TRBV7-9 | TRBD1 | CASSLGQGSTNEKLFF | TGTGCCAGCAGCTTGGGACAGGGGTCAACTAATGAAAAACTGTTTTTT
TRBJ1-6 | once | TRBV5-5 | NA | CASSSEPTGGNSPLHF | TGTGCCAGCAGCTCGGAACCGACGGGAGGTAATTCACCCCTCCACTTT
TRBJ2-1 | NA | TRBV6-6 | TRBD1 | CASSYLQGTYNEQFF | TGTGCCAGCAGTTACTTACAGGGGACCTACAATGAGCAGTTCTTC
TRBJ1-2 | NA | TRBV25-1 | NA | CASSEGGFYGYTF | TGTGCCAGCAGTGAAGGAGGCTTCTATGGCTACACCTTC
TRBJ2-7 | few | TRBV30 | NA | CAWNRGSYEQYF | TGTGCCTGGAACCGGGGCTCCTACGAGCAGTACTTC
TRBJ2-7 | NA | TRBV7-6 | NA | CASSPGIEQYF | TGTGCCAGCAGCCCAGGGATTGAGCAGTACTTC
TRBJ1-1 | few | TRBV5-5 | NA | CASSLFEVEAFF | TGTGCCAGCAGCTTGTTCGAGGTTGAAGCTTTCTTT
TRBJ2-1 | NA | TRBV7-9 | NA | CASSPFPVKRSNNEQFF | TGTGCCAGCAGCCCTTTCCCCGTAAAGCGATCCAACAATGAGCAGTTCTTC
TRBJ2-1 | NA | TRBV4-3 | NA | CASSQRTDNEQFF | TGCGCCAGCAGCCAAAGGACAGACAATGAGCAGTTCTTC
TRBJ2-7 | NA | TRBV25-1 | NA | CASTRGYDYEQYF | TGTGCCAGCACCCGGGGGTATGACTACGAGCAGTACTTC
TRBJ2-1 | NA | TRBV28 | NA | CASSSSTPFAGSSYNEQFF | TGTGCCAGCAGTTCCTCCACCCCCTTTGCGGGAAGCTCCTACAATGAGCAGTTCTTC
TRBJ1-5 | NA | TRBV5-1 | TRBD1 | CASSLGTGQGPQHF | TGCGCCAGCAGCTTAGGGACAGGGCAAGGGCCCCAGCATTTT
TRBJ1-6 | NA | TRBV7-2 | TRBD1 | CASSSSWDSNSPLHF | TGTGCCAGCAGCTCCTCTTGGGACAGCAATTCACCCCTCCACTTT
TRBJ1-4 | NA | TRBV7-5 | NA | CARSTRDRGRTNEKLFF | TGTGCCAGAAGCACACGGGACAGGGGGCGAACTAATGAAAAACTGTTTTTT
TRBJ2-1 | NA | TRBV9 | NA | CASSVVTTSKPSSYNEQFF | TGTGCCAGCAGCGTAGTGACTACATCTAAACCAAGCTCCTACAATGAGCAGTTCTTC
TRBJ2-1 | NA | TRBV2 | TRBD2 | CASSEKAGVSYNEQFF | TGTGCCAGCAGTGAAAAAGCGGGAGTATCCTACAATGAGCAGTTCTTC
TRBJ2-7 | NA | TRBV28 | NA | CASTGSYEQYF | TGTGCCAGCACCGGCTCCTACGAGCAGTACTTC